These 21 T cell receptor beta chains share one sample of origin, sequenced in a study of T cell clonotyping in hematopoietic cell transplantation. Time point here: recipient sample about 28 days before transplant, after cytoreduction. Measured with immunoSEQ multiplex PCR; TCRdb has only the in-frame clones, and not every one. The repertoire holds roughly 40,000 clones, with around 84% as singletons. The material was peripheral blood mononuclear cells, obtained before stem cell transplant. These receptors all come from a man in his fifties or sixties with acute myeloid leukemia. Some clones in this sample may be carry-over from other donors' samples.

The chain has TRBV12-5 and TRBJ2-7; TRBD1 aligns across 9 bases. This CDR3 region has 12 residues. The germline CDR1 and CDR2 sequences are LGHNT and FRNRAP. V shed 6 bases and J 3 bases; nucleotides not matched to a gene: 0. The CDR3 region is CASGTGGYEQYF. CDR3 coding DNA: TGTGCTAGTGGGACAGGGGGCTACGAGCAGTACTTC. The full variable domain, rest sourced from reference TRBV12-5 and TRBJ2-7, is DARVTQTPRHKVTEMGQEVTMRCQPILGHNTVFWYRQTMMQGLELLAYFRNRAPLDDSGMPKDRFSAEMPDATLATLKIQPSEPRDSAVYFCASGTGGYEQYFGPGTRLTVT.

The V and J genes are TRBV6-5 and TRBJ2-7; TRBD2 might be the D (6 bases). The CDR3 is made up of 15 amino acids. Trimming removed 6 bases at V and 1 base at J, with 16 bases between. From germline, CDR1 is MNHEY and CDR2 SVGAGI. Written as DNA, the CDR3 is TGTGCCAGCAGCAACGCGGGAAGGGTTTCCTACGAGCAGTACTTC. It yields the protein CASSNAGRVSYEQYF.

This chain joins TRBV9 and TRBJ2-7; D uncertain. Trimming took 4 bases from V and 3 from J, leaving 14 bases between them. This CDR3 contains 14 residues. In germline, CDR1 is SGDLS, CDR2 YYNGEE. CDR3: CASSPYSTHYEQYF. The CDR3 nucleotides are TGTGCCAGCAGCCCTTATAGCACCCACTACGAGCAGTACTTC. Looking up the rest from reference TRBV9 and TRBJ2-7 gives the full variable domain: DSGVTQTPKHLITATGQRVTLRCSPRSGDLSVYWYQQSLDQGLQFLIQYYNGEERAKGNILERFSAQQFPDLHSELNLSSLELGDSALYFCASSPYSTHYEQYFGPGTRLTVT.

The table lists this clone with a few counts. The CDR3 is CASSQVEAGRPLHF. The CDR3 DNA reads as TGCGCCAGCAGCCAAGTCGAAGCAGGGCGGCCCCTCCACTTT. The chain joins TRBV4-3 to TRBJ1-6; maybe TRBD1 (5 bases). The germline CDR1 and CDR2 sequences are LGHNA and YSLEER. There are 14 residues in the CDR3. The V gene lost 1 base and the J gene lost 13 bases, with 14 bases spanning the gap.

The chain links TRBV9 to TRBJ2-3; 13 bases are shared with TRBD2. V dropped 6 bases and J dropped 1; count of bases not matched to a gene: 5. This CDR3 has 16 residues. The germline V gene encodes CDR1 SGDLS and CDR2 YYNGEE. The CDR3 here is CASTLGTSGGTDTQYF. Here the CDR3 DNA reads TGTGCCAGCACCCTCGGGACTAGCGGGGGCACAGATACGCAGTATTTT.

V usage is TRBV7-2 and J usage is TRBJ2-3, with 10 bases lining up with TRBD2. This CDR3 has 17 residues. Germline-derived CDR1 and CDR2 are SGHTA and FQGNSA. Losses at the gene ends were 1 base for V and 8 bases for J; bases not matched to a gene: 12. The CDR3 spells CASSLVGSGGATGTQYF. The CDR3 coding sequence is TGTGCCAGCAGCTTAGTCGGGAGCGGGGGGGCCACGGGTACGCAGTATTTT.

The chain recombines TRBV28 with TRBJ1-3; D remains ambiguous. CDR1 is MDHEN, CDR2 SYDVKM, per germline. V lost 6 bases to trimming and J lost 0 bases, with 12 bases between them. This CDR3 has 15 amino acids. The CDR3 reads CASRRPVGSGNTIYF. CDR3 nucleotides: TGTGCCAGCAGACGCCCTGTTGGCTCTGGAAACACCATATATTTT.

The rearrangement joins TRBV15 to TRBJ2-3; D gene ambiguous. In germline, CDR1 is LNHNV, CDR2 YYDKDF (reference sequence). This CDR3 is 15 amino acids long. The V end was cut by 3 bases, the J end by 3 bases, with 13 bases between. DNA of the CDR3: TGTGCCACCAGCAGGCTGACTCAAGGGACAGATACGCAGTATTTT. Residues: CATSRLTQGTDTQYF. The whole variable domain, remainder taken from reference TRBV15 and TRBJ2-3, is DAMVIQNPRYQVTQFGKPVTLSCSQTLNHNVMYWYQQKSSQAPKLLFHYYDKDFNNEADTPDNFQSRRPNTSFCFLDIRSPGLGDTAMYLCATSRLTQGTDTQYFGPGTRLTVL.

The chain is built from TRBV28 and TRBJ2-7; D could derive from TRBD1 or TRBD2 (5 bases each). V lost 1 base, J lost 2 bases, and 9 bases lay in between. The CDR3 covers 14 residues. Germline V gives CDR1 MDHEN, CDR2 SYDVKM. The DNA of the CDR3 is TGTGCCAGCAGTTTATCCCAGGGAGCCTACGAGCAGTACTTC. Translation gives CASSLSQGAYEQYF.

This CDR3 is CASSLTGIEPQHF. The CDR3, as DNA: TGTGCCAGCAGCTTGACAGGGATAGAGCCCCAGCATTTT. V is TRBV7-2 and J is TRBJ1-5, with 7 bases fitting TRBD1. The germline V gene has CDR1 SGHTA and CDR2 FQGNSA. CDR3 length equals 13 residues. V gave up 3 bases and J gave up 8 bases; unmatched junction bases: 4.

The gene calls are TRBV7-2 and TRBJ2-5; TRBD2 aligns across 12 bases. The germline V gene has CDR1 SGHTA and CDR2 FQGNSA. V dropped 6 bases and J dropped 5; count of bases not matched to a gene: 10. The CDR3 covers 16 residues. The CDR3, as DNA: TGTGCCAGCAGTTCCGAGGGGGGACTAGCGGGTGAGACCCAGTACTTC. It is translated as CASSSEGGLAGETQYF.

CDR3 sequence: CASSYSAGGSYGYTF. CDR3 in DNA: TGTGCCAGCAGTTACTCAGCAGGGGGCAGCTATGGCTACACCTTC. V usage is TRBV6-5 and J usage is TRBJ1-2; 8 bases are a match to TRBD1. This CDR3 is 15 amino acids long. Germline V lookup: CDR1 MNHEY, CDR2 SVGAGI. Unmatched junction bases numbered 4, after V lost 0 bases and J lost 4 bases.

J is TRBJ1-1 and V is TRBV13; D not certain. This CDR3 spans 13 amino acids. CDR1 PRHDT and CDR2 FYEKMQ come from the germline V gene (reference sequence). Trimming cost V 5 bases and J 7 bases, with 14 bases left between them. CDR3: CASSIRGSGEAFF. CDR3 nucleotides: TGTGCCAGCAGCATACGAGGGTCCGGTGAAGCTTTCTTT.

The chain is built from TRBV6-5 and TRBJ2-5, with D possibly TRBD1 on 5 matching bases. CDR3 length: 14 residues. Germline-derived CDR1 and CDR2 are MNHEY and SVGAGI. The germline V and J ends were trimmed by 0 bases and 5 bases, with 10 bases remaining between them. CDR3: CASSYSPGLETQYF. CDR3 DNA: TGTGCCAGCAGTTACTCGCCAGGGTTGGAGACCCAGTACTTC.

This sequence joins TRBV7-2 and TRBJ1-2, with 9 positions matching TRBD1. Germline CDR1 and CDR2: SGHTA and FQGNSA. After removal of 1 base from V and 1 base from J, the junction contained 10 bases not matched to a gene. The CDR3 spans 18 residues. CDR3 nucleotides: TGTGCCAGCAGCTTAGAGACCCCTGGGACAGGGATTAACTATGGCTACACCTTC. Translated, it gives CASSLETPGTGINYGYTF.

The chain joins TRBV19 to TRBJ2-3; 7 bases line up with TRBD2. V dropped 5 bases and J dropped 1; count of bases not matched to a gene: 6. CDR1 and CDR2 from the germline V gene are LNHDA and SQIVND (reference sequence). The CDR3 has 15 residues. Here the CDR3 reads CASSDRDYRTDTQYF. The CDR3 nucleotides are TGTGCCAGTAGTGACCGGGACTACCGCACAGATACGCAGTATTTT.

This chain uses TRBV5-1 with TRBJ2-2; 9 nucleotides align to TRBD2. CDR1 SGHRS and CDR2 YFSETQ come from the germline V gene. J lost 6 bases, V lost 1 base, and 4 bases had no gene match. The CDR3 has 15 amino acids. DNA of the CDR3: TGCGCCAGCAGCTTGCCTAGCGGGGAATCCGGGGAGCTGTTTTTT. It encodes CASSLPSGESGELFF.

The chain couples TRBV7-2 to TRBJ2-3; no reliable D call. V gave up 7 bases and J gave up 0 bases, with 11 bases separating them. The CDR3 covers 14 residues. Germline V gene lookup returns CDR1 SGHTA and CDR2 FQGNSA. The CDR3, as DNA: TGTGCCAGCAAGAGGAGTACTAGCACAGATACGCAGTATTTT. This encodes CASKRSTSTDTQYF. Drawing the rest from reference TRBV7-2 and TRBJ2-3, the complete variable domain is GAGVSQSPSNKVTEKGKDVELRCDPISGHTALYWYRQSLGQGLEFLIYFQGNSAPDKSGLPSDRFSAERTGGSVSTLTIQRTQQEDSAVYLCASKRSTSTDTQYFGPGTRLTVL.

The chain combines TRBV7-8 with TRBJ2-2; perhaps TRBD2 as D (5 bases). Deletions cut 4 bases from V and 0 bases from J, with 6 bases between. The CDR3 spans 14 residues. Germline CDR1 SGHVS, CDR2 FQNEAQ. The CDR3 is CASSSGTNTGELFF. The CDR3 DNA reads as TGTGCCAGCAGCTCCGGGACGAACACCGGGGAGCTGTTTTTT.

V and J are TRBV7-2 and TRBJ1-6; 7 positions match TRBD1. With 3 bases clipped from V and 4 bases from J, the junction kept 0 bases outside the gene matches. Germline CDR1 reads SGHTA; CDR2 reads FQGNSA. The length of the CDR3 is 14 residues. The DNA of the CDR3 is TGTGCCAGCAGCTTGACAGGGTATAATTCACCCCTCCACTTT. It is translated as CASSLTGYNSPLHF.

This chain joins TRBV5-1 and TRBJ2-1; TRBD1 aligns across 7 bases. The CDR3 runs to 16 residues. V shed 3 bases, J shed 4 bases, and the junction held 10 bases outside the gene matches. Germline lookup yields CDR1 SGHRS and CDR2 YFSETQ. Here the CDR3 DNA reads TGCGCCAGCAGCTCCCAACCGGGACAGTCTTACAATGAGCAGTTCTTC. Encoded protein: CASSSQPGQSYNEQFF.